These T cell receptor beta chains were read from a single sample in a study of patients and donors after allogeneic stem cell transplantation. TCRdb re-called the RT-PCR reads through MiXCR, storing one row per CDR3 protein. The data contain 150,000 to 200,000 distinct CDR3 sequences, roughly 31% of them seen just once; the ten biggest clones take up around 3%. The specimen sequenced was blood, either unsorted or a sorted T cell fraction (not recorded which). These receptors were collected from a human donor who was either an allogeneic HSCT recipient or a stem cell or donor lymphocyte infusion donor (not recorded which). It is not recorded whose cells these are; they may come from a transplant donor. CDR3s include the opening cysteine and the closing phenylalanine or tryptophan. The D gene is left open where the match is weak. Clone size is shown for a subset of rows, as once, few, many or a class of expanded clone.

clone_size j_call v_call d_call cdr3_aa cdr3_nt
many TRBJ1-5 TRBV4-2 TRBD1 CASSQEPGGHQPQHF TGTGCCAGCAGCCAAGAGCCAGGGGGTCATCAGCCCCAGCATTTT
many TRBJ2-5 TRBV6-2/TRBV6-3 - CASSYLANGIGTQYF TGTGCCAGCAGTTATCTAGCCAACGGGATCGGGACCCAGTACTTC
few TRBJ2-1 TRBV4-3 TRBD2 CASSLTSGSGYEQFF TGCGCCAGCAGCCTCACTAGCGGGAGTGGGTATGAGCAGTTCTTC
- TRBJ1-1 TRBV7-2 - CASSVWDLDTEAFF TGTGCCAGCAGCGTGTGGGACTTGGACACTGAAGCTTTCTTT
few TRBJ2-5 TRBV6-5 TRBD2 CASSYFLGRGETQYF TGTGCCAGCAGTTACTTCCTCGGGAGGGGAGAGACCCAGTACTTC
- TRBJ2-3 TRBV20-1 - CSARDGREGTDTQYF TGCAGTGCTAGAGATGGGCGGGAAGGGACAGATACGCAGTATTTT
- TRBJ1-5 TRBV7-6 TRBD1 CASSPRQGSFSNQPQHF TGTGCCAGCAGCCCTCGACAGGGTTCCTTTAGCAATCAGCCCCAGCATTTT
many TRBJ1-4 TRBV28 - CASSKGGGLRNEKLFF TGTGCCAGCAGTAAGGGGGGAGGACTCCGGAATGAAAAACTGTTTTTT
few TRBJ2-1 TRBV7-2 - CASSFDWLDSYNEQFF TGTGCCAGCAGCTTTGATTGGTTGGACAGTTACAATGAGCAGTTCTTC
- TRBJ2-1 TRBV3-1 - CASSHSGKDDEQFF TGTGCCAGCAGCCATTCCGGGAAGGACGATGAGCAGTTCTTC
- TRBJ1-2 TRBV28 - CASSMGAGDSYGYTF TGTGCCAGCAGTATGGGGGCAGGTGATTCCTATGGCTACACCTTC
few TRBJ2-1 TRBV27 - CASSSAGPRSDEQFF TGTGCCAGCAGTTCGGCGGGACCCAGGTCGGATGAGCAGTTCTTC
- TRBJ2-7 TRBV12-3/TRBV12-4 - CASSPRGQTDEQYF TGTGCCAGCAGTCCCAGAGGACAGACCGACGAGCAGTACTTC
- TRBJ2-7 TRBV28 TRBD1 CASSLQQTGAYEQYF TGTGCCAGCAGTTTACAACAGACAGGGGCCTACGAGCAGTACTTC
few TRBJ1-6 TRBV15 - CATSSNRESPLHF TGTGCCACCAGCAGCAACAGGGAATCACCCCTCCACTTT
many TRBJ1-2 TRBV27 - CASRSARGVYGYTF TGTGCCAGCCGTTCCGCGAGGGGCGTCTATGGCTACACCTTC
- TRBJ1-2 TRBV30 TRBD1 CAWRGTGYGYTF TGTGCCTGGAGAGGGACAGGCTATGGCTACACCTTC
- TRBJ2-1 TRBV5-6 TRBD2 CASRNSGSSYNEQFF TGTGCCAGCAGGAATAGCGGGAGCTCCTACAATGAGCAGTTCTTC
once TRBJ2-5 TRBV6-2/TRBV6-3 TRBD2 CASSSGLAGETQYF TGTGCCAGCAGTTCCGGACTAGCGGGAGAGACCCAGTACTTC
few TRBJ1-4 TRBV5-1 - CASSLGGQAEKLFF TGCGCCAGCAGCTTGGGGGGGCAGGCGGAAAAACTGTTTTTT
many TRBJ1-1 TRBV5-6 - CASSLGSPATEAFF TGTGCCAGCAGCCTAGGGAGTCCGGCCACTGAAGCTTTCTTT
once TRBJ2-7 TRBV20-1 - CSASFTGNYEQYF TGCAGTGCTAGTTTTACAGGGAACTACGAGCAGTACTTC
- TRBJ2-2 TRBV5-1 - CDSSPMDGNTGELFF TGCGACAGCAGCCCGATGGACGGGAACACCGGGGAGCTGTTTTTT
few TRBJ1-2 TRBV7-9 - CASSSSRDNNYGYTF TGTGCCAGCAGCTCGTCCCGGGACAATAACTATGGCTACACCTTC
- TRBJ1-2 TRBV11-2 TRBD1 CASSSQGIGGYTF TGTGCCAGCAGCTCACAGGGGATCGGGGGCTACACCTTC
few TRBJ1-4 TRBV6-5 - CASGGLEKLFF TGTGCCAGCGGCGGACTTGAAAAACTGTTTTTT
medium-sized TRBJ1-1 TRBV20-1 - CSATIDTEAFF TGCAGTGCAACAATCGACACTGAAGCTTTCTTT
- TRBJ2-5 TRBV5-6 - CASSFALGMETQYF TGTGCCAGCAGCTTTGCACTAGGGATGGAGACCCAGTACTTC
- TRBJ2-3 TRBV20-1 TRBD1 CSARVSRDRATDTQYF TGCAGTGCTAGAGTGTCGCGGGACAGGGCGACAGATACGCAGTATTTT
- TRBJ2-1 TRBV18 - CASSPGEYNEQFF TGTGCCAGCTCACCCGGCGAGTACAATGAGCAGTTCTTC
- TRBJ2-5 TRBV24-1 TRBD1 CATRGPNWDREETQYF TGTGCCACCCGCGGACCGAATTGGGACAGAGAAGAGACCCAGTACTTC
- TRBJ2-5 TRBV7-2 TRBD2 CASSRTSGRGETQYF TGTGCCAGCAGCCGGACTAGCGGGAGAGGGGAGACCCAGTACTTC
- TRBJ2-5 TRBV12-3/TRBV12-4 - CASSFILALGYQETQYF TGTGCCAGCAGTTTTATTTTAGCCCTAGGGTACCAAGAGACCCAGTACTTC
- TRBJ2-1 TRBV12-3/TRBV12-4 - CASSLGTGYSAEQFF TGTGCCAGCAGTTTGGGTACAGGGTATTCGGCTGAGCAGTTCTTC
- TRBJ2-2 TRBV15 - CATSRPGPRSTGELFF TGTGCCACCAGCAGACCCGGTCCCCGGAGCACCGGGGAGCTGTTTTTT
- TRBJ1-4 TRBV10-3 - CAISEALTGSGGEKLFF TGTGCCATCAGTGAGGCCTTGACAGGCTCGGGAGGTGAAAAACTGTTTTTT
- TRBJ2-6 TRBV6-5 TRBD1 CASNRGSSGANVLTF TGTGCCAGCAACAGGGGGTCGTCTGGGGCCAACGTCCTGACTTTC
- TRBJ2-3 TRBV7-2 - CASSLGPLTDTQYF TGTGCCAGCAGCTTAGGCCCCCTCACAGATACGCAGTATTTT
- TRBJ2-4 TRBV7-2 TRBD2 CASSPDPSGNKNIQYF TGTGCCAGCAGCCCCGACCCTAGCGGGAACAAAAACATTCAGTACTTC
few TRBJ2-7 TRBV20-1 - CSARQVWYEQYF TGCAGTGCTAGGCAGGTGTGGTACGAGCAGTACTTC
few TRBJ2-1 TRBV6-5 TRBD2 CASSPPGLATRNEQFF TGTGCCAGCAGTCCCCCGGGACTAGCGACTCGCAATGAGCAGTTCTTC
many TRBJ1-6 TRBV7-3 TRBD1 CASSLGQGYSPLHF TGTGCCAGCAGCCTGGGACAGGGTTACTCACCCCTCCACTTT